The 27 T cell receptor beta chains below come from one sample, sequenced in a study of T cells in narcolepsy. The table came from immunoSEQ multiplex PCR; TCRdb's copy has only in-frame clones and leaves some out. Seen here are tens of thousands of clones, about 85% observed once, and the top ten hold about 1.6%. The sample comprised CD45RA- memory CD4+ T cells from PBMCs. These receptor sequences come from a human donor with narcolepsy.

The chain couples TRBV9 to TRBJ2-7; possible D gene TRBD2, 5 bases. The germline V and J ends were trimmed by 0 bases and 3 bases, with 10 bases remaining between them. CDR1 is SGDLS and CDR2 is YYNGEE in the germline V gene. This CDR3 has 14 residues. The CDR3 spells CASSVASSFYEQYF. CDR3 bases: TGTGCCAGCAGCGTAGCTTCTAGCTTCTACGAGCAGTACTTC.

The chain employs TRBV9 and TRBJ2-4; D may correspond to TRBD1 or TRBD2 (5 bases each). The germline gives CDR1 SGDLS, CDR2 YYNGEE. CDR3 length equals 15 residues. Trimming pared 0 bases from V and 6 bases from J, leaving 13 bases between. CDR3 nucleotide sequence: TGTGCCAGCAGCGTAGATGGGGGAAGAGGAAACATTCAGTACTTC. Translated, it gives CASSVDGGRGNIQYF.

The V and J genes are TRBV14 and TRBJ2-5; D not resolved. The CDR3 is 14 residues long. Germline CDR1 reads SGHDN; CDR2 reads FVKESK. With 1 base removed from V and 1 base from J, the gap between germline ends came to 7 bases. CDR3 loop: CASSQVQFQETQYF. In DNA form, the CDR3 reads TGTGCCAGCAGCCAAGTTCAATTCCAAGAGACCCAGTACTTC.

This chain uses TRBV30 with TRBJ2-7; D is perhaps TRBD2 (7 bases). This CDR3 spans 15 amino acids. Trimming pared 8 bases from V and 5 bases from J, leaving 25 bases between. From germline, CDR1 is GTSNPN and CDR2 SVGIG (reference sequence). CDR3 in DNA: TGTGCCGGGGCGTTTGGGGGGGCCCTTATAAACGAGCAGTACTTC. This codes for CAGAFGGALINEQYF.

This clone was detected only once. V gene TRBV9 combines with J gene TRBJ2-1; D ambiguous. The CDR3 is 13 amino acids. V was cut by 0 bases and J by 6 bases, with 7 bases left in between. Per germline, CDR1 SGDLS and CDR2 YYNGEE. DNA for the CDR3: TGTGCCAGCAGCGTAGCTAAGAGCAATGAGCAGTTCTTC. Translation: CASSVAKSNEQFF.

The chain uses TRBV29-1 and TRBJ2-7, with TRBD2 as a possible D gene (6 bases). Germline CDR1 and CDR2: SQVTM and ANQGSEA. CDR3 length: 12 amino acids. The V and J ends lost 5 bases and 0 bases respectively, with 8 bases between them. CDR3 sequence (DNA): TGCAGCGTTCTGGACTACTCCTACGAGCAGTACTTC. It is translated as CSVLDYSYEQYF.

This clone has more than one count but fewer than ten. The chain joins TRBV28 to TRBJ1-1, with 8 bases fitting TRBD1. Germline V CDR1 and CDR2: MDHEN, SYDVKM. Unmatched junction bases numbered 7, after V lost 4 bases and J lost 3 bases. CDR3 length: 15 residues. CDR3: CASSYRTGWDTEAFF. CDR3 nucleotide sequence: TGTGCCAGCAGTTACCGGACAGGGTGGGACACTGAAGCTTTCTTT.

This rearrangement joins TRBV2 to TRBJ2-3, with 7 bases fitting TRBD2. Trimming took 6 bases from V and 1 from J; bases not matched to a gene: 7. The CDR3 sequence is 15 residues long. CDR1 is SNHLY and CDR2 is FYNNEI in the germline V gene. The CDR3 loop is CASSPLASRTDTQYF. The CDR3, as DNA: TGTGCCAGCAGCCCACTAGCGTCGCGCACAGATACGCAGTATTTT.

This chain links TRBV7-2 with TRBJ1-2, with D maybe TRBD1 (5 bases). Germline CDR1 SGHTA, CDR2 FQGNSA. V lost 5 bases, J lost 5 bases, and 15 bases lay in between. This CDR3 has 14 amino acids. The CDR3 loop is CASSPGTATYGYTF. The CDR3, as DNA: TGTGCCAGCAGCCCCGGGACTGCAACTTATGGCTACACCTTC.

The chain has TRBV19 and TRBJ1-3, with D hard to call. V was trimmed by 2 bases and J by 0 bases, leaving 11 bases between them. Per the germline V gene, CDR1 is LNHDA and CDR2 is SQIVND (reference sequence). The CDR3 is made up of 16 amino acids. In nucleotides, the CDR3 is TGTGCCAGTAGTATAAATTTGAGGTCCTCTGGAAACACCATATATTTT. It specifies CASSINLRSSGNTIYF.

This clone was observed a handful of times. This chain connects TRBV4-2 to TRBJ1-5, with D possibly being TRBD1 (6 bases). Germline CDR1 is LGHNA and CDR2 is YNFKEQ. The V end lost 1 base, the J end lost 11 bases, and 12 bases lay between the germline ends. The CDR3 runs to 13 residues. Written as DNA, the CDR3 is TGTGCCAGCAGCCAAGGACAGGATCAAGCCCAGCATTTT. Protein: CASSQGQDQAQHF.

This chain links TRBV19 with TRBJ2-7; possible D gene TRBD2, 5 bases. The V end lost 6 bases, the J end lost 3 bases, and 6 bases lay between the germline ends. In germline, CDR1 is LNHDA, CDR2 SQIVND (reference sequence). The CDR3 covers 11 residues. The CDR3 DNA reads as TGTGCCAGTAGCCGGGGCTACGAGCAGTACTTC. Translated: CASSRGYEQYF.

The chain is built from TRBV10-1 and TRBJ1-5; D gene uncertain. V was trimmed by 4 bases and J by 6 bases, leaving 19 bases between them. The CDR3 covers 16 residues. The germline CDR1 and CDR2 sequences are WNHNN and SYGVQD (reference sequence). The CDR3 region is CASSGKRQKTGQPQHF. The CDR3 nucleotides are TGCGCCAGCAGTGGAAAACGACAAAAAACGGGTCAGCCCCAGCATTTT.

This chain uses TRBV4-2 with TRBJ1-4; the D gene is possibly TRBD1 (6 bases). Trimming took 0 bases from V and 8 from J, leaving 10 bases between them. The CDR3 spans 14 residues. Germline assignment: CDR1 LGHNA and CDR2 YNFKEQ. The CDR3 DNA reads TGTGCCAGCAGCCAAGATACAGGGTACGAAAAACTGTTTTTT. Protein: CASSQDTGYEKLFF.

The J gene is TRBJ2-2, the V gene TRBV29-1, with 8 nucleotides matching TRBD1. Unmatched junction bases numbered 8, after V lost 0 bases and J lost 5 bases. The CDR3 is 16 amino acids. Germline lookup yields CDR1 SQVTM and CDR2 ANQGSEA. The CDR3 loop is CSVEESSRQGTGELFF. DNA for the CDR3: TGCAGCGTTGAAGAAAGCTCTAGACAGGGGACCGGGGAGCTGTTTTTT.

V is TRBV10-3 and J is TRBJ1-2; D is unresolved. V lost 0 bases and J lost 5, with 13 bases in between. The CDR3 contains 15 residues. The germline V gene encodes CDR1 ENHRY and CDR2 SYGVKD. CDR3 sequence reads: CAISESWTSGYGYTF. The DNA of the CDR3 is TGTGCCATCAGTGAGTCGTGGACCTCTGGGTATGGCTACACCTTC.

This chain links TRBV27 with TRBJ1-6; 8 bases fit TRBD1. The J segment lost 8 bases and the V segment lost 4 bases, leaving 7 bases of the junction unmatched. Germline-derived CDR1 and CDR2 are MNHEY and SMNVEV (reference sequence). The CDR3 consists of 15 residues. CDR3 sequence reads: CASSSYTGGDSPLHF. The CDR3 DNA sequence: TGTGCCAGCAGTTCCTATACAGGGGGGGATTCACCCCTCCACTTT.

This chain joins TRBV30 and TRBJ1-1, with no clear D. Germline V CDR1 and CDR2: GTSNPN, SVGIG (reference sequence). The CDR3 is made up of 11 amino acids. The V gene lost 4 bases and the J gene lost 11 bases, with 14 bases spanning the gap. CDR3 in amino acids: CAWTLPREAFF. The CDR3 coding sequence is TGTGCCTGGACCCTACCTAGGGAGGCTTTCTTT.

This sequence joins TRBV5-1 and TRBJ1-1; 10 positions match TRBD1. The CDR3 covers 19 residues. V trimming: 0 bases; J trimming: 1 base; junction bases outside the gene matches: 12. Germline assignment: CDR1 SGHRS and CDR2 YFSETQ. The CDR3 loop is CASSLEWTGGISGNTEAFF. The DNA of the CDR3 is TGCGCCAGCAGCTTGGAGTGGACAGGGGGTATATCGGGGAACACTGAAGCTTTCTTT.

This chain uses TRBV6-5 with TRBJ1-1; tentative D call: TRBD1 (5 bases). The CDR3 runs 15 residues. The germline V gene has CDR1 MNHEY and CDR2 SVGAGI. Trimming took 2 bases from V and 1 from J, leaving 11 bases between them. CDR3 nucleotides: TGTGCCAGCAGTTACGGGACGGGAGAGAACACTGAAGCTTTCTTT. Translated, it gives CASSYGTGENTEAFF.

This clone was seen a few times. The chain combines TRBV16 with TRBJ1-3; D call uncertain. Per the germline V gene, CDR1 is KGHSY and CDR2 is FQNENV. Trimming stripped 0 bases from V and 1 base from J, with 7 bases between. The CDR3 sequence is 15 residues long. The CDR3 here is CASSQSRGSGNTIYF. The CDR3 DNA follows: TGTGCCAGCAGCCAATCGAGAGGATCTGGAAACACCATATATTTT.

This clone was observed a few times. This chain connects TRBV2 to TRBJ1-6; 8 bases align to TRBD1. Germline V gene data show CDR1 as SNHLY and CDR2 as FYNNEI. The ends lost 4 bases at V and 10 bases at J; junction bases unmatched: 6. The CDR3 has 14 amino acids. CDR3 bases: TGTGCCAGCAGTGGGGGACAGGTAACGTCACCCCTCCACTTT. Its protein is CASSGGQVTSPLHF.

This chain links TRBV7-9 with TRBJ2-7; D call uncertain. This CDR3 spans 13 amino acids. The V gene's germline CDR1 is SEHNR and CDR2 FQNEAQ (reference sequence). V lost 4 bases and J lost 3, with 10 bases in between. In nucleotides, the CDR3 is TGTGCCAGCAGCTCACGAACTATCTACGAGCAGTACTTC. It yields the protein CASSSRTIYEQYF.

This clone has only one observation. This chain joins TRBV6-1 and TRBJ1-2; 8 nucleotides match TRBD1. Per germline, CDR1 MNHNS and CDR2 SASEGT. The CDR3 consists of 15 residues. J lost 3 bases, V lost 6 bases, and 9 bases had no gene match. The CDR3 region is CASSRGLVVDYGYTF. Written as DNA, the CDR3 is TGTGCCAGCAGCAGGGGGCTGGTGGTAGACTATGGCTACACCTTC.

The table lists this clone with a count of one. The chain employs TRBV4-2 and TRBJ2-5; D may be TRBD1 or TRBD2 (6 bases each). Trimming cost V 2 bases and J 1 base, with 20 bases left between them. The germline gives CDR1 LGHNA, CDR2 YNFKEQ. This CDR3 region has 18 residues. The CDR3 is CASSQPGVGGLSQETQYF. Written as DNA, the CDR3 is TGTGCCAGCAGCCAACCCGGAGTAGGGGGGCTGTCCCAAGAGACCCAGTACTTC.

This sequence joins TRBV5-1 and TRBJ1-1, with a possible D match to TRBD1 (5 bases). V shed 4 bases and J shed 1 base, with 17 bases lying between them. Germline V CDR1 and CDR2: SGHRS, YFSETQ. This CDR3 is built from 16 residues. In DNA form, the CDR3 reads TGCGCCAGCAGCCTTCCCAGGGTAGATGGGAACACTGAAGCTTTCTTT. It specifies CASSLPRVDGNTEAFF. Full variable domain (remainder filled in from reference TRBV5-1 and TRBJ1-1): KAGVTQTPRYLIKTRGQQVTLSCSPISGHRSVSWYQQTPGQGLQFLFEYFSETQRNKGNFPGRFSGRQFSNSRSEMNVSTLELGDSALYLCASSLPRVDGNTEAFFGQGTRLTVV.

The chain joins TRBV9 to TRBJ2-5; 7 nucleotides agree with TRBD1. The junction had 3 bases not matched to a gene; V was cut back by 0 bases and J by 1 base. The CDR3 has 15 residues. Germline CDR1 SGDLS, CDR2 YYNGEE. DNA for the CDR3: TGTGCCAGCAGCGTAGTAGGGACAGTCCAAGAGACCCAGTACTTC. Translation gives CASSVVGTVQETQYF.